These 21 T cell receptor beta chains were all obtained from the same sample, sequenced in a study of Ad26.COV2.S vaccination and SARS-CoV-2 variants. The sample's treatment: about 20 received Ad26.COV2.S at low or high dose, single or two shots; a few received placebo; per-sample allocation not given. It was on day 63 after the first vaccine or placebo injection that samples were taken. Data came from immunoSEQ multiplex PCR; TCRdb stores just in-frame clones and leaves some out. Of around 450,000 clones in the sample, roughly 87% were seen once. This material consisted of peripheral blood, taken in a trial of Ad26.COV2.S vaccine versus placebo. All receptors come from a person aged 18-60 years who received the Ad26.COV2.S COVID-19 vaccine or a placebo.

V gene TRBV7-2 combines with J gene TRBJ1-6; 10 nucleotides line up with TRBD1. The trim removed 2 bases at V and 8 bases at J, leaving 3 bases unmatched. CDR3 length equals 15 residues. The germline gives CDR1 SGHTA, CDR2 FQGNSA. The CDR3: CASSLMGQGYSPLHF. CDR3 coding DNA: TGTGCCAGCAGCTTAATGGGACAGGGGTATTCACCCCTCCACTTT.

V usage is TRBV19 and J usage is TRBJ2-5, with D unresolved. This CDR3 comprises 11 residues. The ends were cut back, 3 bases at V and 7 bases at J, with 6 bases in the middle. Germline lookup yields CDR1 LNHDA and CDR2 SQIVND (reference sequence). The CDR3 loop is CASSIMGTQYF. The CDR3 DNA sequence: TGTGCCAGTAGTATCATGGGGACCCAGTACTTC.

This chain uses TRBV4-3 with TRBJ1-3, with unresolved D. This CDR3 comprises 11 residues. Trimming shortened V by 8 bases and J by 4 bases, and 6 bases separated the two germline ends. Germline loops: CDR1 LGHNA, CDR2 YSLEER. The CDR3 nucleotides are TGCGCCAGCCGAGGGGGAAACACCATATATTTT. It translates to CASRGGNTIYF.

CDR3 sequence (DNA): TGTGCCAGCAGCTTAGCGGTCGGCGGAAGCTACGAGCAGTACGTC. This encodes CASSLAVGGSYEQYV. This chain uses TRBV7-8 with TRBJ2-7; D not resolved. CDR3 size: 15 residues. V lost 0 bases, J lost 3 bases, and 12 bases lay in between. Germline V lookup: CDR1 SGHVS, CDR2 FQNEAQ.

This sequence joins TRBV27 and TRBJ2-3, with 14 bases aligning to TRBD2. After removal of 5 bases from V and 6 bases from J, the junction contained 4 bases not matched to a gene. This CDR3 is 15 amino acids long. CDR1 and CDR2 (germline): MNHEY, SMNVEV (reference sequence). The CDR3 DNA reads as TGTGCCAGCAGTCAGGGACTAGCGGGGGTGGATACGCAGTATTTT. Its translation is CASSQGLAGVDTQYF.

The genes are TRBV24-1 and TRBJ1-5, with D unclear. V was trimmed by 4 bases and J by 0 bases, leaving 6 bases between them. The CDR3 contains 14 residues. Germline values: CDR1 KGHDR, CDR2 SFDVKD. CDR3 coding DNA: TGTGCCACCAGTGAACTAAATAGCAATCAGCCCCAGCATTTT. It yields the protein CATSELNSNQPQHF.

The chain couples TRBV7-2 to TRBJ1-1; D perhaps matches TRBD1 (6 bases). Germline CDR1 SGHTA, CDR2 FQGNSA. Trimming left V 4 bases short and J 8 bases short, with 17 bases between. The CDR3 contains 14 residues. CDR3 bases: TGTGCCAGCAGCTACCACAGGGACCCTATAGAAGCTTTCTTT. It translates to CASSYHRDPIEAFF.

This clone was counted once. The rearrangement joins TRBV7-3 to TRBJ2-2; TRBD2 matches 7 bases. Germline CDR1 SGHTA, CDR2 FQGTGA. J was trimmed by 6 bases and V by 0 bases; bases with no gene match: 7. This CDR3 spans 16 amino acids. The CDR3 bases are TGTGCCAGCAGCTTAACCGGGGGGACTTCGGCCGGGGAGCTGTTTTTT. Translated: CASSLTGGTSAGELFF.

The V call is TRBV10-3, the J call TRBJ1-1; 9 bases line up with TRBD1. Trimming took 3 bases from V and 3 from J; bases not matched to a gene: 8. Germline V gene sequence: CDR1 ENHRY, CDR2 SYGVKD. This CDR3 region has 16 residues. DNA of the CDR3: TGTGCCATCAGTGAATGGGGTGACAGGGGGGACACTGAAGCTTTCTTT. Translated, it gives CAISEWGDRGDTEAFF.

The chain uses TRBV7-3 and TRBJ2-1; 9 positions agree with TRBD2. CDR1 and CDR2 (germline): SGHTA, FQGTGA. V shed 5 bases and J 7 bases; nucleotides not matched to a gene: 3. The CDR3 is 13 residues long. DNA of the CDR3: TGTGCCAGCAGCACCACTAGCGGGAATGAGCAGTTCTTC. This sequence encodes CASSTTSGNEQFF.

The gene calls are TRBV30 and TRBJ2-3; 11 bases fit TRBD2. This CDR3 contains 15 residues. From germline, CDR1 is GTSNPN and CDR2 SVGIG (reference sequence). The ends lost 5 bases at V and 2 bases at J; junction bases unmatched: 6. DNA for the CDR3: TGTGCCTGGGGATCTAGCGGGGGGTTCACAGATACGCAGTATTTT. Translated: CAWGSSGGFTDTQYF.

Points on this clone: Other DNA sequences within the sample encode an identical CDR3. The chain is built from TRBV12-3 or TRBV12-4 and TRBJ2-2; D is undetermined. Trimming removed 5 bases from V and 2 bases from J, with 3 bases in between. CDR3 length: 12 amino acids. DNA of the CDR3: TGTGCCAGCAGTCAAAACACCGGGGAGCTGTTTTTT. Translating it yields CASSQNTGELFF.

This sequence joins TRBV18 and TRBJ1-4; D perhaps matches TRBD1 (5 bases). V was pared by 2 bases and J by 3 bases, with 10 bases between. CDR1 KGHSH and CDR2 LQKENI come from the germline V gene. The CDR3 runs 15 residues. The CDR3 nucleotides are TGTGCCAGCTCACCAGGGGGTCGTCCTAATGAAAAACTGTTTTTT. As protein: CASSPGGRPNEKLFF.

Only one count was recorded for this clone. The CDR3 bases are TGTGCCAGCAGTGAACGGGACAGGAATTACGAGCAGTACTTC. Translated, it gives CASSERDRNYEQYF. The chain joins TRBV2 to TRBJ2-7, with 8 bases matching TRBD1. Trimming took 2 bases from V and 4 from J; bases not matched to a gene: 4. The CDR3 has 14 residues. CDR1 and CDR2 (germline): SNHLY, FYNNEI.

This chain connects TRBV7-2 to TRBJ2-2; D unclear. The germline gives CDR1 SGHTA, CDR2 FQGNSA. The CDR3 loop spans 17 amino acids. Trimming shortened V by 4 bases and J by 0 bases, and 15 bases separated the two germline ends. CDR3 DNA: TGTGCCAGCAGCTCCCGGTCACCGTCACCGAACACCGGGGAGCTGTTTTTT. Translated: CASSSRSPSPNTGELFF.

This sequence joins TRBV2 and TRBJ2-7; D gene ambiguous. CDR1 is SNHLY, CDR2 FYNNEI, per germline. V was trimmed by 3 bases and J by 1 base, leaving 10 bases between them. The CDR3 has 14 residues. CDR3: CASSDGYASYEQYV. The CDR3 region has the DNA TGTGCCAGCAGTGATGGGTATGCTTCCTACGAGCAGTACGTC.

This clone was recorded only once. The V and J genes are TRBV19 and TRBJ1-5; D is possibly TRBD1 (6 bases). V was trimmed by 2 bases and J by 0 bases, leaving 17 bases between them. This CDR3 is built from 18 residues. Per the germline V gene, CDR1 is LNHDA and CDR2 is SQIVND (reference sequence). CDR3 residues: CASSIRDTAGYSNQPQHF. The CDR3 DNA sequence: TGTGCCAGTAGTATAAGGGACACCGCCGGCTATAGCAATCAGCCCCAGCATTTT.

The CDR3 region is CASSLSGNEYNEQFF. CDR3 nucleotides: TGTGCCAGCAGCCTAAGCGGGAATGAATACAATGAGCAGTTCTTC. This chain links TRBV7-9 with TRBJ2-1, with 7 bases fitting TRBD2. V gave up 5 bases and J gave up 4 bases; unmatched junction bases: 8. Germline lookup yields CDR1 SEHNR and CDR2 FQNEAQ (reference sequence). The CDR3 contains 15 residues.

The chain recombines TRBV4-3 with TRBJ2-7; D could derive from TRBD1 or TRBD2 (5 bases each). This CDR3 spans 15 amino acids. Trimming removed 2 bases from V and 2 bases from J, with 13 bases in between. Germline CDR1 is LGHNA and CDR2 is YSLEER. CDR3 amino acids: CASSQYRGPTYEQYF. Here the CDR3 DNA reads TGCGCCAGCAGCCAATACCGGGGCCCGACCTACGAGCAGTACTTC.

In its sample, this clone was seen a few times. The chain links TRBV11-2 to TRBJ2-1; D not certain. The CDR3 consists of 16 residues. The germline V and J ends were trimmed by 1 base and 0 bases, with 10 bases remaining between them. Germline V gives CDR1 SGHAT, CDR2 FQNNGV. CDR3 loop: CASSLGAESSYNEQFF. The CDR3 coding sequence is TGTGCCAGCAGCTTAGGGGCGGAGAGCTCCTACAATGAGCAGTTCTTC.

For the CDR3, the DNA is TGTGCCAGCAGCAACTCCCATAGCGGGAGTAAAAGGGGCTTTTTCTACAATGAGCAGTTCTTC. This codes for CASSNSHSGSKRGFFYNEQFF. This chain links TRBV21-1 with TRBJ2-1; the table's TRBD2 call for D was not verified on the DNA. TRBV21-1 is termed a pseudogene. The CDR3 is 21 amino acids.